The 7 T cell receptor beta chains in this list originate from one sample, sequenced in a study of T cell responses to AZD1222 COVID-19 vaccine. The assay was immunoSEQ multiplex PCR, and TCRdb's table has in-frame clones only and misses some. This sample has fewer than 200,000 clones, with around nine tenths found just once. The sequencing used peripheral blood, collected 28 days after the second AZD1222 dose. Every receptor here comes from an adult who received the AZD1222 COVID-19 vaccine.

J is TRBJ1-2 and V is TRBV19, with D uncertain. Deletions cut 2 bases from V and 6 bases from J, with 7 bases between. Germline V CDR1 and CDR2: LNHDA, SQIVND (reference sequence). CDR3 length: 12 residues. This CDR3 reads CASSISGDGYTF. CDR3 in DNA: TGTGCCAGTAGTATAAGTGGTGATGGCTACACCTTC.

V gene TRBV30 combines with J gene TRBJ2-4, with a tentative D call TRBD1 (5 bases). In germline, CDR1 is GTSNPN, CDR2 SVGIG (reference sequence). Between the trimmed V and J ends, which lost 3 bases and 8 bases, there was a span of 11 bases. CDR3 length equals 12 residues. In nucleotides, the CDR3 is TGTGCCTGGAGCACAGGCTTGGACATTCAGTACTTC. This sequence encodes CAWSTGLDIQYF. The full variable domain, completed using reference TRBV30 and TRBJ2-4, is SQTIHQWPATLVQPVGSPLSLECTVEGTSNPNLYWYRQAAGRGLQLLFYSVGIGQISSEVPQNLSASRPQDRQFILSSKKLLLSDSGFYLCAWSTGLDIQYFGAGTRLSVL.

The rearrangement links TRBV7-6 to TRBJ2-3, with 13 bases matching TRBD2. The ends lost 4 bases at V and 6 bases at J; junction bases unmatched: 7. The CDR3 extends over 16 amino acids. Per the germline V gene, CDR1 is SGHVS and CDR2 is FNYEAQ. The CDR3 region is CASSSRLAGGRDTQYF. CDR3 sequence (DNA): TGTGCCAGCAGCTCCCGACTAGCGGGGGGAAGGGATACGCAGTATTTT. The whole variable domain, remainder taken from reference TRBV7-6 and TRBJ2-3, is GAGVSQSPRYKVTKRGQDVALRCDPISGHVSLYWYRQALGQGPEFLTYFNYEAQQDKSGLPNDRFSAERPEGSISTLTIQRTEQRDSAMYRCASSSRLAGGRDTQYFGPGTRLTVL.

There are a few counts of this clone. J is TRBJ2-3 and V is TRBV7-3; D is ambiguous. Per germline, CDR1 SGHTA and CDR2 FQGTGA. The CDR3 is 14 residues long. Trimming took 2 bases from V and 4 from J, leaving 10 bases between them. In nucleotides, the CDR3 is TGTGCCAGCAGCTTAGACCCCCCCCCAGATACGCAGTATTTT. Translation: CASSLDPPPDTQYF. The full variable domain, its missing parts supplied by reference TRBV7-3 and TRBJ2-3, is GAGVSQTPSNKVTEKGKYVELRCDPISGHTALYWYRQSLGQGPEFLIYFQGTGAADDSGLPNDRFFAVRPEGSVSTLKIQRTERGDSAVYLCASSLDPPPDTQYFGPGTRLTVL.

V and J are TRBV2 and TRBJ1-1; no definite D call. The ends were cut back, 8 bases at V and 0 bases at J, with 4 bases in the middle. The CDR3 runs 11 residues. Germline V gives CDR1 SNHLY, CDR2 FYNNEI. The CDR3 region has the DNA TGTGCCAGCCAGGTGAACACTGAAGCTTTCTTT. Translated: CASQVNTEAFF.

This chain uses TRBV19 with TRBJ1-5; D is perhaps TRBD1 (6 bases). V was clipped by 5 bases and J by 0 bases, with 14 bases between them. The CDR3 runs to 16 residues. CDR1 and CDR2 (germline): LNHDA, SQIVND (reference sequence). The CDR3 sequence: CASSLPPGASNQPQHF. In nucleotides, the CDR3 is TGTGCCAGTAGTTTACCCCCGGGGGCTAGCAATCAGCCCCAGCATTTT.

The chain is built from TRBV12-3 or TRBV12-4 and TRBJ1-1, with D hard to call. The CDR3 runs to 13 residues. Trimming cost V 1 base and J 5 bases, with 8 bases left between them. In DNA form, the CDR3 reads TGTGCCAGCAGTTTAGGTGTGGGTACTGAAGCTTTCTTT. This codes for CASSLGVGTEAFF.